Listed here are 27 T cell receptor beta chains from one sample, sequenced in a study of long-term antiretroviral therapy in people with HIV. Samples were assayed with immunoSEQ v3.0 at survey level. Using immunoSEQ multiplex PCR, the repertoire was profiled, and TCRdb retains in-frame clones only, with some absent. The data show roughly 19,000 clones, 70% to 90% seen once. Sequenced material: unsorted PBMCs, taken 0.6 years after starting antiretroviral therapy. These receptor sequences come from a woman aged 18-29 years with HIV.

This rearrangement joins TRBV2 to TRBJ2-7; the D is unclear. The V end lost 5 bases, the J end lost 0 bases, and 2 bases lay between the germline ends. This CDR3 spans 11 amino acids. Germline V lookup: CDR1 SNHLY, CDR2 FYNNEI. The CDR3 coding sequence is TGTGCCAGCAGTTACTCCTACGAGCAGTACTTC. Translating it yields CASSYSYEQYF.

This chain uses TRBV28 with TRBJ1-2; 9 bases fit TRBD1. Germline V gene lookup returns CDR1 MDHEN and CDR2 SYDVKM. This CDR3 is 16 amino acids long. V lost 6 bases, J lost 4 bases, and 12 bases stayed unmatched. The CDR3 reads CASRQPWDRATYGYTF. DNA for the CDR3: TGTGCCAGCAGACAACCTTGGGACAGGGCTACCTATGGCTACACCTTC.

The J gene is TRBJ2-1, the V gene TRBV5-1, with D perhaps TRBD2 (5 bases). The V gene lost 4 bases and the J gene lost 4 bases, with 9 bases spanning the gap. CDR1 SGHRS and CDR2 YFSETQ come from the germline V gene. The CDR3 has 13 amino acids. CDR3 sequence reads: CASSGSEYNEQFF. The CDR3 coding sequence is TGCGCCAGCAGCGGTAGCGAGTACAATGAGCAGTTCTTC.

The chain combines TRBV28 with TRBJ2-7; 10 nucleotides agree with TRBD2. Losses at the gene ends were 7 bases for V and 6 bases for J; bases not matched to a gene: 9. The CDR3 is made up of 14 amino acids. Germline CDR1 and CDR2: MDHEN and SYDVKM. As DNA, the CDR3 is TGTGCCAGCACCACGGGGATAGCGGGAGGCGAGCAGTACTTC. Translating gives CASTTGIAGGEQYF.

The chain has TRBV10-1 and TRBJ2-1; 10 bases fit TRBD2. This CDR3 has 14 amino acids. V trimming: 4 bases; J trimming: 7 bases; junction bases outside the gene matches: 4. Germline V CDR1 and CDR2: WNHNN, SYGVQD (reference sequence). CDR3 region: CASSASGSGNEQFF. The CDR3 nucleotides are TGCGCCAGCAGTGCTAGCGGGAGTGGGAATGAGCAGTTCTTC.

The chain is built from TRBV28 and TRBJ1-4, with 9 bases matching TRBD1. The CDR3 is 15 residues long. Germline V gives CDR1 MDHEN, CDR2 SYDVKM. Trimming took 6 bases from V and 7 from J; bases not matched to a gene: 9. This CDR3 reads CASRSDRGWFEKLFF. The CDR3, as DNA: TGTGCCAGCAGGAGTGACAGGGGGTGGTTTGAAAAACTGTTTTTT.

This clone was seen only a few times. CDR3 nucleotide sequence: TGTGCCAGCATCGGGACAGGGTCAGAAGGCTACACCTTC. Translation: CASIGTGSEGYTF. The genes are TRBV7-2 and TRBJ1-2, with TRBD1 identical over 9 bases. V shed 7 bases and J 8 bases; nucleotides not matched to a gene: 8. This CDR3 has 13 residues. Germline V CDR1 and CDR2: SGHTA, FQGNSA.

V usage is TRBV7-8 and J usage is TRBJ2-1; weak D call: TRBD2 (6 bases). The CDR3 is 15 amino acids. V lost 5 bases to trimming and J lost 15 bases, with 26 bases between them. The germline CDR1 and CDR2 sequences are SGHVS and FQNEAQ. In DNA form, the CDR3 reads TGTGCCAGCAGCCCGAGACAACTCTTGCCCCTCGGGGGGTTCTTC. As protein: CASSPRQLLPLGGFF. Together with reference TRBV7-8 and TRBJ2-1, the CDR3 gives the full variable domain: GAGVSQSPRYKVAKRGQDVALRCDPISGHVSLFWYQQALGQGPEFLTYFQNEAQLDKSGLPSDRFFAERPEGSVSTLKIQRTQQEDSAVYLCASSPRQLLPLGGFFGPGTRLTVL.

The rearrangement links TRBV27 to TRBJ2-6; the D gene is possibly TRBD1 (5 bases). This CDR3 contains 16 residues. Trimming took off 5 bases at V and 0 bases at J, with 11 bases between the two ends. Germline V CDR1 and CDR2: MNHEY, SMNVEV (reference sequence). The CDR3 sequence: CASSPTESSGANVLTF. CDR3 sequence (DNA): TGTGCCAGCAGTCCGACAGAGAGCTCTGGGGCCAACGTCCTGACTTTC.

Within the sample, this clone is medium-sized. The J gene is TRBJ2-7, the V gene TRBV30; no reliable D call. V was shortened by 0 bases and J by 4 bases, with 13 bases between the two germline ends. Germline CDR1 and CDR2: GTSNPN and SVGIG (reference sequence). The CDR3 loop spans 14 amino acids. CDR3 DNA sequence: TGTGCCTGGAGTGTCGGCAGGCCTCTTTACGAGCAGTACTTC. Residues: CAWSVGRPLYEQYF.

A few counts support this clone. The sample has other DNA sequences that encode this CDR3 too. The chain joins TRBV15 to TRBJ1-4, with D possibly matching TRBD1 (5 bases). V dropped 0 bases and J dropped 5 bases, with 13 bases sitting between them. This CDR3 comprises 16 residues. Germline V CDR1 and CDR2: LNHNV, YYDKDF (reference sequence). CDR3 protein: CATSRDPGRGNEKLFF. CDR3 DNA: TGTGCCACCAGCAGAGACCCGGGACGGGGGAATGAAAAACTGTTTTTT.

The gene calls are TRBV2 and TRBJ2-7; the match to TRBD1 covers 8 bases. V was pared by 6 bases and J by 5 bases, with 9 bases of the junction left unmatched. Germline V gene sequence: CDR1 SNHLY, CDR2 FYNNEI. The CDR3 totals 14 residues. CDR3 nucleotides: TGTGCCAGCAGAAACGGACAGGGAGAGGACGAGCAGTACTTC. It encodes CASRNGQGEDEQYF.

This clone was detected a few times. The chain couples TRBV28 to TRBJ2-2; 8 positions agree with TRBD1. Germline CDR1 MDHEN, CDR2 SYDVKM. The CDR3 extends over 13 amino acids. The J segment lost 5 bases and the V segment lost 4 bases, leaving 0 bases of the junction unmatched. DNA of the CDR3: TGTGCCAGCAGTTACAGGGGGACCGGGGAGCTGTTTTTT. The encoded protein is CASSYRGTGELFF. The full variable domain, with the rest looked up from reference TRBV28 and TRBJ2-2, is DVKVTQSSRYLVKRTGEKVFLECVQDMDHENMFWYRQDPGLGLRLIYFSYDVKMKEKGDIPEGYSVSREKKERFSLILESASTNQTSMYLCASSYRGTGELFFGEGSRLTVL.

This chain links TRBV5-1 with TRBJ1-1; no clear D. V dropped 3 bases and J dropped 1 base, with 13 bases sitting between them. Germline V gene sequence: CDR1 SGHRS, CDR2 YFSETQ. The CDR3 has 15 residues. CDR3 DNA sequence: TGCGCCAGCAGCTCCTCAATAACGACGAACACTGAAGCTTTCTTT. It is translated as CASSSSITTNTEAFF.

DNA for the CDR3: TGTGCCTTAGGAGGGGCAACGAACACTGAAGCTTTCTTT. This gives the protein CALGGATNTEAFF. The J gene is TRBJ1-1, the V gene TRBV6-1; the D gene is possibly TRBD1 (5 bases). CDR1 and CDR2 from the germline V gene are MNHNS and SASEGT. The CDR3 runs 13 residues. Trimming pared 11 bases from V and 1 base from J, leaving 14 bases between.

The V gene is TRBV29-1, the J gene TRBJ2-1; D is unresolved. Trimming pared 3 bases from V and 3 bases from J, leaving 12 bases between. Germline V gene data show CDR1 as SQVTM and CDR2 as ANQGSEA. The CDR3 consists of 14 residues. DNA of the CDR3: TGCAGCGTTGATTCTCCTCGTAGCTACAATGAGCAGTTCTTC. This codes for CSVDSPRSYNEQFF.

J is TRBJ2-3 and V is TRBV5-4; 13 bases fit TRBD2. Germline-derived CDR1 and CDR2 are SGHNT and YYREEE (reference sequence). The CDR3 is 15 amino acids. J gave up 2 bases and V 4 bases, and 1 base lay outside the gene matches. DNA of the CDR3: TGTGCCAGCAGCGGGACTAGCGGGGCCACAGATACGCAGTATTTT. Translation: CASSGTSGATDTQYF.

This chain uses TRBV28 with TRBJ2-5; 14 nucleotides align to TRBD2. CDR3 length: 17 residues. Germline CDR1 MDHEN, CDR2 SYDVKM. The V gene end was trimmed by 4 bases and the J gene end by 11 bases; junction bases not matched to a gene: 15. CDR3 loop: CASSYTWGLAGVNEQYF. The CDR3 DNA is TGTGCCAGCAGTTACACATGGGGACTAGCGGGAGTGAATGAGCAGTACTTC.

The chain joins TRBV14 to TRBJ2-5, with D unclear. Germline assignment: CDR1 SGHDN and CDR2 FVKESK. CDR3 length: 14 amino acids. V lost 2 bases and J lost 3, with 10 bases in between. The CDR3 region has the DNA TGTGCCAGCAGCCAATCTCCGAACGAAGAGACCCAGTACTTC. Its protein product is CASSQSPNEETQYF.

The rearrangement joins TRBV5-1 to TRBJ1-1; tentative D call: TRBD1 (5 bases). The germline V gene encodes CDR1 SGHRS and CDR2 YFSETQ. This CDR3 contains 14 residues. With 3 bases removed from V and 6 bases from J, the gap between germline ends came to 15 bases. The CDR3 coding sequence is TGCGCCAGCAGCTCCGGGACGGTGGGAGCTGAAGCTTTCTTT. Amino acids: CASSSGTVGAEAFF.

V gene TRBV7-9 combines with J gene TRBJ1-5, with D possibly being TRBD1 (5 bases). Germline V gene lookup returns CDR1 SEHNR and CDR2 FQNEAQ (reference sequence). This CDR3 region has 13 residues. Trimming pared 5 bases from V and 6 bases from J, leaving 11 bases between. In nucleotides, the CDR3 is TGTGCCAGCAGCAGCACAGGTTTTCAGCCCCAGCATTTT. It encodes CASSSTGFQPQHF. Full variable domain (remainder filled in from reference TRBV7-9 and TRBJ1-5): DTGVSQNPRHKITKRGQNVTFRCDPISEHNRLYWYRQTLGQGPEFLTYFQNEAQLEKSRLLSDRFSAERPKGSFSTLEIQRTEQGDSAMYLCASSSTGFQPQHFGDGTRLSIL.

The chain has TRBV23-1 and TRBJ2-1; tentative D call: TRBD1 (6 bases). TRBV23-1 carries the ORF label, with uncertain function. V was clipped by 9 bases and J by 5 bases, with 20 bases between them. This CDR3 spans 15 amino acids. The CDR3 DNA is TGCGCCAGGACTCAACACAGGGAATCCAACAATGAGCAGTTCTTC. This translates into CARTQHRESNNEQFF.

This chain links TRBV9 with TRBJ1-1; no definite D call. The CDR3 totals 17 residues. V was shortened by 4 bases and J by 0 bases, with 19 bases between the two germline ends. The germline gives CDR1 SGDLS, CDR2 YYNGEE. DNA for the CDR3: TGTGCCAGCAGCCCCCGGGGTGGGGTGCGGATGAACACTGAAGCTTTCTTT. Protein sequence: CASSPRGGVRMNTEAFF.

The chain uses TRBV27 and TRBJ2-3; 7 bases are a match to TRBD2. V shed 0 bases and J 0 bases; nucleotides not matched to a gene: 15. The CDR3 consists of 20 residues. CDR1 and CDR2 from the germline V gene are MNHEY and SMNVEV (reference sequence). CDR3 loop: CASSLSAGVPSGTSTDTQYF. The CDR3 DNA is TGTGCCAGCAGTTTATCGGCGGGAGTTCCGTCGGGAACTAGCACAGATACGCAGTATTTT.

This chain links TRBV28 with TRBJ1-2, with TRBD1 identical over 8 bases. The length of the CDR3 is 13 residues. Germline V gene data show CDR1 as MDHEN and CDR2 as SYDVKM. The trim removed 7 bases at V and 4 bases at J, leaving 5 bases unmatched. CDR3 protein: CASKGQGLYGYTF. CDR3 coding DNA: TGTGCCAGCAAAGGACAGGGCCTCTATGGCTACACCTTC.

This rearrangement joins TRBV27 to TRBJ1-5; no firm D call. CDR1 is MNHEY, CDR2 SMNVEV, per germline (reference sequence). CDR3 length: 14 amino acids. The V gene lost 2 bases and the J gene lost 3 bases, with 8 bases spanning the gap. CDR3 in amino acids: CASSLQGPNQPQHF. The CDR3 DNA sequence: TGTGCCAGCAGTTTACAAGGGCCCAATCAGCCCCAGCATTTT.

The chain uses TRBV6-1 and TRBJ1-1; D perhaps matches TRBD1 (5 bases). Germline CDR1 and CDR2: MNHNS and SASEGT. V lost 1 base to trimming and J lost 0 bases, with 12 bases between them. The CDR3 is 16 residues long. CDR3 in DNA: TGTGCCAGCAGTGAAGGGGAGGGGACCTTGAACACTGAAGCTTTCTTT. It translates to CASSEGEGTLNTEAFF.